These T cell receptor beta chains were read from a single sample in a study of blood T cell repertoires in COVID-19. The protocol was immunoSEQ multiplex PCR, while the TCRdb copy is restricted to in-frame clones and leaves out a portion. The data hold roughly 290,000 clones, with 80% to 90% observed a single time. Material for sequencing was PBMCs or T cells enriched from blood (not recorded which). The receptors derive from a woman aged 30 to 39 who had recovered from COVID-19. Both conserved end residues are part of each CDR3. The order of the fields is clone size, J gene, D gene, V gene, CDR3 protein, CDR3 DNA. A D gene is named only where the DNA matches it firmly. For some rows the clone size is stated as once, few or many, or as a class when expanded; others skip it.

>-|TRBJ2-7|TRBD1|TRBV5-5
CASSRGTGIYEQYF
TGTGCCAGCAGCAGGGGGACAGGGATCTACGAGCAGTACTTC
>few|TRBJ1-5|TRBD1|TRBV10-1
CASSPTGGNQPQHF
TGCGCCAGCAGTCCGACAGGGGGAAATCAGCCCCAGCATTTT
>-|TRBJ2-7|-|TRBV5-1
CASSLAGQSYEQYF
TGCGCCAGCAGCTTGGCCGGACAGAGCTACGAGCAGTACTTC
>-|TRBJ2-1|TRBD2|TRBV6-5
CASSHTSGSYNEQFF
TGTGCCAGCAGTCATACTAGCGGTTCCTACAATGAGCAGTTCTTC
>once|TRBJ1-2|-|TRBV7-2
CASSLGYQGWDGYTF
TGTGCCAGCAGCTTAGGATACCAGGGATGGGATGGCTACACCTTC
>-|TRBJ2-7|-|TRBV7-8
CASSLGTSGPLTYEQYF
TGTGCCAGCAGCTTAGGGACATCCGGGCCCCTTACCTACGAGCAGTACTTC
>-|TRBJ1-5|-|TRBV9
CASSVGGGVGQPQHF
TGTGCCAGCAGCGTAGGTGGAGGGGTGGGGCAGCCCCAGCATTTT
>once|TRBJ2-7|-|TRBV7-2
CASRKTGGGLHIEQYF
TGTGCCAGCAGGAAAACGGGTGGGGGACTTCATATTGAGCAGTACTTC
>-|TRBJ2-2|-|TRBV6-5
CASERRGAGELFF
TGTGCCAGCGAGCGGAGGGGAGCCGGGGAGCTGTTTTTT
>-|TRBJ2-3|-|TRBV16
CASSQVGGRSTDTQYF
TGTGCCAGCAGCCAAGTTGGGGGGAGAAGCACAGATACGCAGTATTTT
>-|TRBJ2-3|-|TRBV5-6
CASSRRASTDTQYF
TGTGCCAGCAGTCGCAGGGCTAGCACAGATACGCAGTATTTT
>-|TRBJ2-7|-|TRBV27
CASSLWPINTYEQYF
TGTGCCAGCAGTTTGTGGCCAATTAATACCTACGAGCAGTACTTC
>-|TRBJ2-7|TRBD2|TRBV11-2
CASSLGHGTSGQYF
TGTGCCAGCAGCTTAGGCCACGGGACTAGCGGACAGTACTTC
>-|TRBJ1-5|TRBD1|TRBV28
CASSRDRGGSQPQHF
TGTGCCAGCAGTCGGGACAGGGGAGGTTCTCAGCCCCAGCATTTT
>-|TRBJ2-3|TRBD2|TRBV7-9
CASSLVEGASGSDTQYF
TGTGCCAGCAGCTTAGTCGAAGGGGCTAGCGGGTCTGATACGCAGTATTTT
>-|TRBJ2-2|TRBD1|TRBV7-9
CASSAMTGVGTGELFF
TGTGCCAGCAGCGCCATGACAGGGGTTGGCACCGGGGAGCTGTTTTTT
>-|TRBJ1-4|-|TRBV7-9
CASTQRDNEKLFF
TGTGCCAGCACGCAGCGAGATAATGAAAAACTGTTTTTT
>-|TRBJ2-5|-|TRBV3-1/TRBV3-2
CASSQGQGGETQYF
TGTGCCAGCAGCCAAGGACAGGGAGGTGAGACCCAGTACTTC
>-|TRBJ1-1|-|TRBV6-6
CAASGGWNTEAFF
TGTGCCGCATCGGGGGGTTGGAACACTGAAGCTTTCTTT
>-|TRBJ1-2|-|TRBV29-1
CSVEDTRPTYGYTF
TGCAGCGTTGAAGATACGAGGCCGACCTATGGCTACACCTTC
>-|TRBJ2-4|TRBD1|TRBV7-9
CASSLGQGIRDIQYF
TGTGCCAGCAGCCTTGGACAGGGGATAAGGGACATTCAGTACTTC
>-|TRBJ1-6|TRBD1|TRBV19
CASSPQGYNSPLHF
TGTGCCAGTAGTCCACAGGGGTATAATTCACCCCTCCACTTT
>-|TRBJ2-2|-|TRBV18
CASSAGVRDTGELFF
TGTGCCAGCTCAGCAGGGGTTCGAGACACCGGGGAGCTGTTTTTT
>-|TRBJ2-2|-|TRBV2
CASSLTGNTGELFF
TGTGCCAGCAGCCTGACAGGGAACACCGGGGAGCTGTTTTTT
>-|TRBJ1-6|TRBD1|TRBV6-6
CASSYETGALNSPLHF
TGTGCCAGCAGTTACGAGACAGGGGCCCTTAATTCACCCCTCCACTTT
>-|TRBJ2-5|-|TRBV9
CASSVATGWETQYF
TGTGCCAGCAGCGTAGCTACAGGGTGGGAGACCCAGTACTTC
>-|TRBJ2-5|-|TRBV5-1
CASSSQETQYF
TGCGCCAGCAGTTCGCAAGAGACCCAGTACTTC
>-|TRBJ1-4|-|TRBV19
CASSMGAGQSNEKLFF
TGTGCCAGTAGTATGGGCGCAGGACAGAGTAATGAAAAACTGTTTTTT
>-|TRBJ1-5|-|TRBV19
CASSIRGNHQPQHF
TGTGCCAGTAGTATCCGCGGGAATCACCAGCCCCAGCATTTT
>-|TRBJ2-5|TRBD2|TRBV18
CASSPNRGLGLAGVPETQYF
TGTGCCAGCTCACCAAACAGGGGGCTTGGACTAGCGGGAGTCCCAGAGACCCAGTACTTC
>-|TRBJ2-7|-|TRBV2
CASRQFIIRDYEQYF
TGTGCCAGCAGACAATTTATAATCAGGGACTACGAGCAGTACTTC
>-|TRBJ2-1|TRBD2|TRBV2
CASRASGIGNEQFF
TGTGCCAGCAGGGCTAGCGGGATCGGCAATGAGCAGTTCTTC
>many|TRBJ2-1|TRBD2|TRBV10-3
CAISEFVDRAGGSNNEQFF
TGTGCCATCAGTGAGTTCGTCGATCGAGCGGGAGGGTCCAACAATGAGCAGTTCTTC
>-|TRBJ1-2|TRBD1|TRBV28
CASSAPGGAGYGYTF
TGTGCCAGCAGTGCTCCAGGGGGCGCTGGCTATGGCTACACCTTC
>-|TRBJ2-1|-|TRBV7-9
CASSLVGGRYNEQFF
TGTGCCAGCAGCTTAGTCGGGGGGCGTTACAATGAGCAGTTCTTC
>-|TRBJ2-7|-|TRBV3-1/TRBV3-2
CASSQIPEAGQYF
TGTGCCAGCAGCCAGATCCCCGAAGCGGGGCAGTACTTC
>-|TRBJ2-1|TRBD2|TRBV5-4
CASSSRLAGQDEQFF
TGTGCCAGCAGCTCCCGACTAGCGGGACAGGATGAGCAGTTCTTC
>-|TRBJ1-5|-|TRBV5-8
CASSLERQGFQPQHF
TGTGCCAGCAGCTTGGAGAGGCAGGGGTTTCAGCCCCAGCATTTT
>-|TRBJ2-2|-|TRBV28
CASRSTVLSNTGELFF
TGTGCCAGCAGGTCCACAGTGCTTTCCAACACCGGGGAGCTGTTTTTT
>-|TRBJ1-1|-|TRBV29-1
CSVEHWSLGNTEAFF
TGCAGCGTTGAACACTGGTCGCTTGGGAACACTGAAGCTTTCTTT
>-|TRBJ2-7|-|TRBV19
CASREAYGGEQYF
TGTGCCAGTAGGGAGGCGTACGGAGGCGAGCAGTACTTC
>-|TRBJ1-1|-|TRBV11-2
CASSLAPGIMNTEAFF
TGTGCCAGCAGCTTAGCCCCCGGGATCATGAACACTGAAGCTTTCTTT
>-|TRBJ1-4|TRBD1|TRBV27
CASSLSTGDRKLFF
TGTGCCAGCAGTTTATCAACAGGGGATAGGAAACTGTTTTTT
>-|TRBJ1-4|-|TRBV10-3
CAISDQGLNEKLFF
TGTGCCATCAGTGACCAGGGACTTAATGAAAAACTGTTTTTT
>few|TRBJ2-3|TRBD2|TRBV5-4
CASSYGLAGKTDTQYF
TGTGCCAGCAGCTACGGACTAGCGGGGAAGACAGATACGCAGTATTTT
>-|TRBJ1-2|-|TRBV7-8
CASSLARGSDGYTF
TGTGCCAGCAGCTTAGCGCGGGGCTCAGATGGCTACACCTTC
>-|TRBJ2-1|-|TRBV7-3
CASSLITGTEDEQFF
TGTGCCAGCAGCTTAATTACAGGGACCGAAGATGAGCAGTTCTTC
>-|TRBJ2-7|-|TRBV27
CASSFGGSYEQYF
TGTGCCAGCAGTTTTGGCGGCTCCTACGAGCAGTACTTC
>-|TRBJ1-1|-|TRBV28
CASSFRENTEAFF
TGTGCCAGCAGTTTCCGGGAGAACACTGAAGCTTTCTTT
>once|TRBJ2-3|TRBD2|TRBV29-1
CSGALAGGRDTQYF
TGCAGCGGGGCACTAGCGGGTGGTAGGGATACGCAGTATTTT
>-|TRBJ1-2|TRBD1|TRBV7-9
CASSMGQEVRYGYTF
TGTGCCAGCAGCATGGGACAGGAGGTTCGTTATGGCTACACCTTC
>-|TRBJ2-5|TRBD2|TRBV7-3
CASSLYGRALGETQYF
TGTGCCAGCAGCTTATACGGGAGGGCCCTCGGGGAGACCCAGTACTTC
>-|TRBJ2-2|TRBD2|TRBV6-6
CASSYDRGGCAGELFF
TGTGCCAGCAGTTACGATCGGGGGGGGTGCGCCGGGGAGCTGTTTTTT
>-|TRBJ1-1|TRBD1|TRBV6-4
CASSDSATGVTFF
TGTGCCAGCAGTGACTCCGCGACAGGGGTAACTTTCTTT